The T cell receptor (beta chain) described here comes from a study of shared T cell receptors in the human thymus. Germline CDR1 and CDR2: SEHNR and FQNEAQ (reference sequence). CDR3 length: 16 amino acids. Unmatched junction bases numbered 10, after V lost 0 bases and J lost 5 bases. Profiled with immunoSEQ multiplex PCR; TCRdb holds only in-frame clones, not every one. The sample shows 600,000 or so clones, 80% to 90% of them seen only once. These data also formed part of another study, on human thymus T cells.

The sample consisted of thymocytes. The chain employs TRBV7-9 and TRBJ2-7; 7 bases align to TRBD1. The sequence was obtained from a boy under two years old with a congenital heart defect. CDR3 amino acids: CASSLANGTDTHEQYF. DNA of the CDR3: TGTGCCAGCAGCTTAGCTAACGGGACAGATACCCACGAGCAGTACTTC.